What follows are 11 T cell receptor beta chains derived from one specimen sequenced in a study of regulatory T cells in long-lasting Graves disease. TCR beta libraries were built with iRepertoire HTBI primers and Arm-PCR of CDR3 regions. TCRdb used MiXCR to reprocess the multiplex PCR reads, holding one entry per CDR3 protein. The table lists some 330,000 distinct CDR3 sequences, 10% to 15% of them singletons. Time point indicated: newly diagnosed GD, antithyroid drugs for less than 3 months. PBMC-derived RNA was used for the TCR library. This same sample was also part of a study on T cells in Graves' hyperthyroidism and ophthalmopathy.

The sample here was peripheral blood mononuclear cells (PBMCs), taken at new diagnosis, from a patient treated with antithyroid drugs. The source of these receptors is a young woman with Graves disease.

There are a few counts of this clonotype. The rearrangement uses TRBV19 and TRBJ1-1; D not resolved. The CDR3 spans 14 residues. V lost 3 bases and J 7 bases, leaving 15 bases between the germline ends. Germline V gives CDR1 LNHDA, CDR2 SQIVND (reference sequence). Here the CDR3 DNA reads TGTGCCAGTAGTATTGGAGCCACCCACAATGAAGCTTTCTTT. Translation gives CASSIGATHNEAFF.

This clonotype was seen a handful of times. The chain uses TRBV27 and TRBJ2-1; D is ambiguous. The DNA end is a closer match to TRBJ2-5, so the J assignment may be wrong. The CDR3 has 13 residues. From germline, CDR1 is MNHEY and CDR2 SMNVEV (reference sequence). The CDR3 sequence: CASSLRRGETQYF. In DNA form, the CDR3 reads TGTGCCAGCAGTTTACGGCGCGGAGAGACCCAGTACTTC.

This chain connects TRBV29-1 to TRBJ2-1, with D tentatively TRBD2 (6 bases). The germline gives CDR1 SQVTM, CDR2 ANQGSEA. This CDR3 contains 15 residues. The V and J ends lost 5 bases and 6 bases respectively, with 20 bases between them. CDR3 sequence reads: CSVWEAGTYRNEQFF. In DNA, the CDR3 is TGCAGCGTTTGGGAAGCCGGGACTTATCGCAATGAGCAGTTCTTC.

This clonotype was counted a few times. The V gene is TRBV4-3, the J gene TRBJ1-2; D unclear. Trimming took off 3 bases at V and 0 bases at J, with 17 bases between the two ends. The germline V gene encodes CDR1 LGHNA and CDR2 YSLEER. The CDR3 spans 17 residues. As DNA, the CDR3 is TGCGCCAGCAGCCAGGACGGGGAGAGGCCGCCTAACTATGGCTACACCTTC. Translation: CASSQDGERPPNYGYTF.

The genes are TRBV12-3 or TRBV12-4 and TRBJ2-3; tentative D call: TRBD2 (7 bases). The ends were cut back, 8 bases at V and 4 bases at J, with 13 bases in the middle. CDR3 length: 13 amino acids. The CDR3 DNA sequence: TGTGCCAGCGGAGGGGGGGGCGCAGATACGCAGTATTTT. This codes for CASGGGGADTQYF.

Many counts were recorded for this clonotype. The gene calls are TRBV28 and TRBJ1-1; possibly TRBD1 for D (5 bases). This CDR3 contains 15 residues. In germline, CDR1 is MDHEN, CDR2 SYDVKM. The V end was cut by 6 bases, the J end by 8 bases, with 22 bases between. CDR3 in DNA: TGTGCCAGCAGCTTCCTCCGGGGGGGGGACGTCGAAGCTTTCTTT. Its protein is CASSFLRGGDVEAFF.

This clonotype was detected many times. CDR3 in amino acids: CASSLRGRGGGGDTQYF. CDR3 DNA sequence: TGTGCCAGCAGCTTAAGGGGGCGTGGGGGCGGAGGTGATACGCAGTATTTT. The chain joins TRBV7-3 to TRBJ2-3; D might be TRBD1 (6 bases). V was cut by 1 base and J by 6 bases, with 20 bases left in between. CDR3 length: 17 residues. From germline, CDR1 is SGHTA and CDR2 FQGTGA.

This clonotype has a handful of counts. It may be a read error: a sequence one base away is much more abundant. V gene TRBV6-2 or TRBV6-3 combines with J gene TRBJ1-2; D is uncertain. CDR3 size: 15 residues. Germline V CDR1 and CDR2: MNHEY, SVGEGT. CDR3 sequence: CASSYSRTEFYGYAF. DNA of the CDR3: TGTGCCAGCAGTTACTCAAGGACGGAGTTCTATGGCTACGCCTTC.

This clonotype was seen many times. The rearrangement links TRBV12-3 or TRBV12-4 to TRBJ1-5, with TRBD1 matching over 7 bases. V dropped 6 bases and J dropped 5; count of bases not matched to a gene: 7. The length of the CDR3 is 14 residues. CDR3 DNA sequence: TGTGCCAGCAGCTTGGACAGGTTCGATCAGCCCCAGCATTTT. Protein sequence: CASSLDRFDQPQHF.

This clonotype was observed at least ten times. The rearrangement uses TRBV19 and TRBJ2-1; 9 bases fit TRBD2. Per the germline V gene, CDR1 is LNHDA and CDR2 is SQIVND (reference sequence). Unmatched junction bases numbered 13, after V lost 6 bases and J lost 1 base. CDR3 length: 18 amino acids. The CDR3 here is CASSSGSLSGRSYNEQFF. DNA of the CDR3: TGTGCCAGTAGCTCAGGATCTTTAAGCGGGAGGTCCTACAATGAGCAGTTCTTC.

Ten or more counts support this clonotype. The rearrangement joins TRBV28 to TRBJ2-7; TRBD1 aligns across 9 bases. CDR3 size: 15 residues. Losses at the gene ends were 7 bases for V and 7 bases for J; bases not matched to a gene: 14. Germline lookup yields CDR1 MDHEN and CDR2 SYDVKM. CDR3 sequence reads: CASTKNHRGRREQYF. As DNA, the CDR3 is TGTGCCAGCACCAAAAACCACAGGGGGCGACGGGAGCAGTACTTC.